This T cell receptor beta chain came from a study of control samples from healthy donors and cancer patients (dated by TCRdb to 2018 to 2021). The table lists this clone with a count of one. Its specific antigen is unknown. No much larger clone exists at a distance of one base, and base qualities are not known. Receptor libraries were prepared by the immunoSEQ multiplex PCR assay. In its TCRdb copy, this immuneACCESS table keeps in-frame sequences only and misses some clones. Where compared with another copy, unresolved V genes explain less than half of these, and the others have no known cause. Present in this sample are some 140,000 clones, around 96% of which were seen just once. The ten most abundant clones make up about 5.6% of the sample. CDR1 SEHNR and CDR2 FQNEAQ are derived from the germline V gene (reference sequence). The V and J ends are trimmed by 1 base and 6 bases, leaving 9 bases between them. The CDR3 runs 14 residues from the cysteine to the phenylalanine. The retained sequence is limited to the CDR3, 42 bases, with the frame set at the first base.

Sequencing used blood. The receptor's source is a man aged 40-49 years in good health. This sequence uses TRBV7-9 and TRBJ1-4; the D gene remains uncertain. The CDR3 region: CASSLVVLDEKLFF. The DNA sequence is as follows: TGTGCCAGCAGCTTAGTGGTACTGGATGAAAAACTGTTTTTT.